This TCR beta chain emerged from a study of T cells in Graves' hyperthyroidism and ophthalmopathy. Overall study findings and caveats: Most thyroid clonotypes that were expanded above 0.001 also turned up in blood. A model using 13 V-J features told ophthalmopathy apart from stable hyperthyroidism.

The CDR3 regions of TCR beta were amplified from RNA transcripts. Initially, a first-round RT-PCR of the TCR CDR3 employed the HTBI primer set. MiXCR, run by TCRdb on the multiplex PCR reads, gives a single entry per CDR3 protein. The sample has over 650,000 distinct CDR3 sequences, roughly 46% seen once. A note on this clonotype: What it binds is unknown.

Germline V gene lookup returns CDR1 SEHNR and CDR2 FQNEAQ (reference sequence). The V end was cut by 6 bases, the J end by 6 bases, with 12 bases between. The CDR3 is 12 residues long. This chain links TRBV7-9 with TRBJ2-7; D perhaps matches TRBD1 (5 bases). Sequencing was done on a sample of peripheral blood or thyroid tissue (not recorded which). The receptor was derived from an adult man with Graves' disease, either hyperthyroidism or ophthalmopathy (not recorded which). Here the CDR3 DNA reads TGTGCCAGCAGTTTCGTAACAGGCGAGCAGTACTTC. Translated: CASSFVTGEQYF.